The 20 T cell receptor beta chains below all came from one sample that was sequenced in a study of cytomegalovirus exposure and HLA in healthy donors. TCRdb keeps only in-frame clones here, not all; method: immunoSEQ multiplex PCR. The repertoire consists of 55,000 to 80,000 clones, with 85% to 95% occurring once and the leading ten covering around 7%. Material: PBMCs. The receptors were gathered from a woman aged 18 to 35 in good health and CMV-seropositive.

The rearrangement uses TRBV30 and TRBJ1-5; tentatively, D is TRBD1 (5 bases). Germline CDR1 reads GTSNPN; CDR2 reads SVGIG (reference sequence). Deletions cut 1 base from V and 0 bases from J, with 22 bases between. This CDR3 region has 19 residues. Written as DNA, the CDR3 is TGTGCCTGGAGTGGACCGAAGCAGCTGACAGTTTATAGCAATCAGCCCCAGCATTTT. Encoded protein: CAWSGPKQLTVYSNQPQHF.

The chain uses TRBV28 and TRBJ2-7, with D maybe TRBD1 (5 bases). Trimming cost V 4 bases and J 0 bases, with 10 bases left between them. CDR1 and CDR2 (germline): MDHEN, SYDVKM. The CDR3 covers 14 residues. The CDR3 DNA reads TGTGCCAGCAGTTGGGGCAGGCTCTCCTACGAGCAGTACTTC. Its translation: CASSWGRLSYEQYF.

This clone was counted a few times. The CDR3 loop reads CASSLSPNTEAFF. Written as DNA, the CDR3 is TGTGCCAGCAGCTTGAGCCCGAACACTGAAGCTTTCTTT. The chain combines TRBV11-3 with TRBJ1-1; no clear D gene. The V gene's germline CDR1 is SGHNT and CDR2 YENEEA. V lost 3 bases and J 1 base, leaving 6 bases between the germline ends. The CDR3 sequence is 13 residues long.

This chain connects TRBV4-1 to TRBJ2-1; no firm D call. V dropped 4 bases and J dropped 6 bases, with 13 bases sitting between them. Germline V gene data show CDR1 as MGHRA and CDR2 as YSYEKL. The CDR3 has 14 amino acids. The CDR3 loop reads CASSLAGFSNEQFF. The CDR3, as DNA: TGCGCCAGCAGCCTCGCCGGGTTTAGCAATGAGCAGTTCTTC.

The genes are TRBV5-4 and TRBJ2-1; TRBD2 is a possible D gene (6 bases). Trimming took 4 bases from V and 4 from J, leaving 12 bases between them. The CDR3 covers 14 residues. CDR1 is SGHNT, CDR2 YYREEE, per germline (reference sequence). CDR3 amino acids: CASSRTGGYNEQFF. The CDR3 coding sequence is TGTGCCAGCAGCCGAACCGGAGGGTACAATGAGCAGTTCTTC. Filled out from reference TRBV5-4 and TRBJ2-1, the complete variable domain reads ETGVTQSPTHLIKTRGQQVTLRCSSQSGHNTVSWYQQALGQGPQFIFQYYREEENGRGNFPPRFSGLQFPNYSSELNVNALELDDSALYLCASSRTGGYNEQFFGPGTRLTVL.

V and J are TRBV27 and TRBJ2-3; 7 bases are a match to TRBD2. Looked up from germline, CDR1 is MNHEY and CDR2 is SMNVEV (reference sequence). The length of the CDR3 is 13 residues. Unmatched junction bases numbered 2, after V lost 6 bases and J lost 2 bases. The DNA of the CDR3 is TGTGCCAGCAGGAGCGGGGTCACAGATACGCAGTATTTT. The encoded protein is CASRSGVTDTQYF.

The chain combines TRBV30 with TRBJ1-5; D is ambiguous. With 3 bases removed from V and 0 bases from J, the gap between germline ends came to 6 bases. CDR3 length: 13 residues. The germline gives CDR1 GTSNPN, CDR2 SVGIG (reference sequence). The chain's CDR3 is CAWRQYSNQPQHF. CDR3 DNA sequence: TGTGCCTGGAGGCAGTATAGCAATCAGCCCCAGCATTTT.

This chain uses TRBV5-8 with TRBJ2-7, with D tentatively TRBD1 (5 bases). There are 13 residues in the CDR3. Trimming took off 9 bases at V and 7 bases at J, with 20 bases between the two ends. Germline-derived CDR1 and CDR2 are SGHTS and YDEGEE. The CDR3 DNA reads TGTGCCACCCGGGTTGGGGTTCGACAGGAGCAGTACTTC. Translating gives CATRVGVRQEQYF.

The chain combines TRBV11-2 with TRBJ1-4, with unresolved D. Germline CDR1 and CDR2: SGHAT and FQNNGV. The CDR3 consists of 15 residues. The germline V and J ends were trimmed by 6 bases and 8 bases, with 19 bases remaining between them. The CDR3 region is CASSNLRAREEKLFF. The CDR3 coding sequence is TGTGCCAGCAGTAATCTCCGGGCCCGGGAGGAAAAACTGTTTTTT.

This sequence joins TRBV28 and TRBJ2-1; the match to TRBD2 covers 9 bases. CDR1 and CDR2 from the germline V gene are MDHEN and SYDVKM. Unmatched junction bases numbered 8, after V lost 5 bases and J lost 9 bases. This CDR3 is 14 amino acids long. The CDR3 protein is CASSTAGTSSEQFF. In DNA form, the CDR3 reads TGTGCCAGCAGTACCGCCGGGACTAGCTCTGAGCAGTTCTTC.

V gene TRBV2 combines with J gene TRBJ1-3; no reliable D call. The germline V gene encodes CDR1 SNHLY and CDR2 FYNNEI. Trimming left V 8 bases short and J 0 bases short, with 5 bases between. This CDR3 has 12 residues. CDR3 loop: CASRVSGNTIYF. The CDR3 nucleotides read TGTGCCAGCCGGGTCTCTGGAAACACCATATATTTT.

The chain links TRBV4-1 to TRBJ2-5, with 14 positions matching TRBD2. J gave up 7 bases and V 4 bases, and 5 bases lay outside the gene matches. CDR3 size: 15 residues. The V gene's germline CDR1 is MGHRA and CDR2 YSYEKL. The CDR3 region is CASSRGTSGRGTQYF. The CDR3 DNA sequence: TGCGCCAGCAGCCGAGGGACTAGCGGGAGAGGGACCCAGTACTTC.

The chain joins TRBV6-5 to TRBJ2-7; 7 bases are a match to TRBD2. Germline CDR1 MNHEY, CDR2 SVGAGI. J gave up 4 bases and V 11 bases, and 14 bases lay outside the gene matches. There are 14 residues in the CDR3. The CDR3 region has the DNA TGTGCCTCAGCAGTGCCGGGAGGTGCGTACGAGCAGTACTTC. It specifies CASAVPGGAYEQYF.

CDR3 sequence reads: CASSRLAASTDTQYF. In DNA form, the CDR3 reads TGTGCCAGCTCGCGACTAGCAGCTAGCACAGATACGCAGTATTTT. The chain carries TRBV18 and TRBJ2-3; TRBD2 aligns across 7 bases. The CDR3 spans 15 residues. V was clipped by 6 bases and J by 0 bases; unmatched bases: 6. The germline CDR1 and CDR2 sequences are KGHSH and LQKENI.

The V call is TRBV28, the J call TRBJ2-7; TRBD2 aligns across 7 bases. The V gene's germline CDR1 is MDHEN and CDR2 SYDVKM. Unmatched junction bases numbered 9, after V lost 2 bases and J lost 2 bases. This CDR3 region has 16 residues. The chain's CDR3 is CASSLTRASGTYEQYF. As DNA, the CDR3 is TGTGCCAGCAGTTTAACCCGGGCTAGCGGAACCTACGAGCAGTACTTC.

This sequence joins TRBV6-5 and TRBJ2-7; unclear D gene. With 8 bases removed from V and 0 bases from J, the gap between germline ends came to 11 bases. Germline loops: CDR1 MNHEY, CDR2 SVGAGI. The CDR3 sequence is 13 residues long. The CDR3 coding sequence is TGTGCCAGCGGGCAGGCGAGCTCCTACGAGCAGTACTTC. Protein sequence: CASGQASSYEQYF.

The rearrangement uses TRBV5-1 and TRBJ2-1; D perhaps matches TRBD2 (6 bases). The CDR3 length is 16 residues. V lost 2 bases and J 3 bases, leaving 15 bases between the germline ends. Germline V gives CDR1 SGHRS, CDR2 YFSETQ. The CDR3, as DNA: TGCGCCAGCAGCTTCCCCTGGGACTCACTCTACAATGAGCAGTTCTTC. Its protein is CASSFPWDSLYNEQFF.

The sample holds a few counts of this clone. This chain joins TRBV4-2 and TRBJ1-1; D is undetermined. There are 16 residues in the CDR3. Germline-derived CDR1 and CDR2 are LGHNA and YNFKEQ. V gave up 3 bases and J gave up 4 bases, with 18 bases separating them. The DNA of the CDR3 is TGTGCCAGCAGCCAGGTTGCCCGGGGAACGGGCACTGAAGCTTTCTTT. Translation gives CASSQVARGTGTEAFF.

The chain carries TRBV4-3 and TRBJ1-1; D unresolved. Trimming left V 0 bases short and J 0 bases short, with 14 bases between. Germline V gene data show CDR1 as LGHNA and CDR2 as YSLEER. The CDR3 consists of 17 residues. The CDR3 DNA reads as TGCGCCAGCAGCCAAGAGGCGAGGTATGAGGTGAACACTGAAGCTTTCTTT. It encodes CASSQEARYEVNTEAFF.

The table lists this clone with a count of one. The genes are TRBV9 and TRBJ2-1; D may be TRBD1 (6 bases). From germline, CDR1 is SGDLS and CDR2 YYNGEE. V gave up 3 bases and J gave up 5 bases, with 18 bases separating them. The CDR3 contains 16 residues. CDR3: CASSEQWDTFNNEQFF. Here the CDR3 DNA reads TGTGCCAGCAGCGAGCAATGGGACACTTTTAACAATGAGCAGTTCTTC.